The present TCR beta chain was sequenced within a study of T-cell memory formation after mild COVID-19. Study summary: Largely, the TCR clusters proved donor specific. Broader study findings: Cross-reactive memory appears to have joined, as suggested by some responding clones showing up in pre-infection memory. CD4/CD8 balance characterized clones contracting day 15 to 85, and CD4+ skew characterized later expanders. Contracting CD4+ clones lay largely in CM and EM, with CD8+ ones residing in EMRA.

There are many counts of this clonotype. Its matching antigen is unknown. Using its own MiXCR run on the 5' RACE reads, TCRdb lists one record per CDR3 protein. The repertoire includes 190,000 or so distinct CDR3 sequences, about a fifth of them detected once, and roughly 24% sits in the top ten. The sample taken for sequencing was PBMCs or a T cell subset sorted from them (not recorded which). The origin of this receptor is an adult woman who had mild COVID-19 (a few samples of this study predate the infection). Cell type and time point are not known.

The CDR3 DNA sequence: TGCGCCAGCAGCTTGATACGGGATGAGCAGTTCTTC. It is translated as CASSLIRDEQFF. The V gene is TRBV5-1, the J gene TRBJ2-1; D unresolved. Germline values: CDR1 SGHRS, CDR2 YFSETQ. Trimming cost V 1 base and J 8 bases, with 7 bases left between them. The CDR3 sequence is 12 residues long.